This T cell receptor beta chain appears in the sequencing data of a study of T cell changes during pregnancy in multiple sclerosis. Measured with immunoSEQ multiplex PCR; TCRdb has only the in-frame clones, and not every one. The sample lists 60,000 or so clones, around 90% occurring once. Germline lookup yields CDR1 SGHDT and CDR2 YYEEEE. There are 15 residues in the CDR3. The V gene end was trimmed by 2 bases and the J gene end by 6 bases; junction bases not matched to a gene: 11. This specimen consisted of peripheral blood, obtained in the first trimester of pregnancy. The chain couples TRBV5-6 to TRBJ2-7; 7 bases map to TRBD1. The TCR sequence derives from a female donor in good health, enrolled as a control in a pregnancy study. CDR3 DNA: TGTGCCAGCAGCTTACCGGGACAGACACCCTTCGAGCAGTACTTC. Its protein is CASSLPGQTPFEQYF. Full variable domain (missing parts from reference TRBV5-6 and TRBJ2-7): DAGVTQSPTHLIKTRGQQVTLRCSPKSGHDTVSWYQQALGQGPQFIFQYYEEEERQRGNFPDRFSGHQFPNYSSELNVNALLLGDSALYLCASSLPGQTPFEQYFGPGTRLTVT.